This is a list of T cell receptor beta chains from one sample in a study of blood T cells in healthy people across ages. In TCRdb, the 5' RACE reads were re-called with MiXCR into one record per CDR3 protein. The table has approximately 780,000 distinct CDR3 sequences, approximately 24% seen once. Separately, the same data were catalogued under a study of T cells of mothers and their children.

The sequenced sample was blood. These receptors all stem from a boy between 10 and 17 years old in good health. CDR3s include the opening cysteine and the closing phenylalanine or tryptophan. The D gene is left open where the match is weak. The size of a clone is reported for some rows only, either as once, few or many, or as a class for expanded clones.

size	D	V	J	DNA	CDR3
few	-	TRBV5-1	TRBJ2-1	TGCGCCAGCAGACCAACCGGGGGTAGCTCCTACAATGAGCAGTTCTTC	CASRPTGGSSYNEQFF
few	TRBD2	TRBV2	TRBJ2-4	TGTGCCAGCAGGATGCCTAGCGGGGGGATTAGAAACATTCAGTACTTC	CASRMPSGGIRNIQYF
few	TRBD1	TRBV2	TRBJ1-4	TGTGCCAGCAGTGGACAGGGGAATGAAAAACTGTTTTTT	CASSGQGNEKLFF
-	TRBD2	TRBV14	TRBJ2-5	TGTGCCAGCAGCCATGGGACTACTCACCTGGAGACCCAGTACTTC	CASSHGTTHLETQYF
few	-	TRBV5-4	TRBJ2-2	TGTGCCAGCAGCTTGAACCGCGGGGAGCTGTTTTTT	CASSLNRGELFF
few	TRBD1	TRBV20-1	TRBJ2-3	TGCGGTGCTAGAGATCTCCCCGGACAGGGAGAGACAGATACGCAGTATTTT	CGARDLPGQGETDTQYF
few	TRBD2	TRBV20-1	TRBJ2-1	TGCAGTGCTAGAGACCCCGGGACTAGCGACTACAATGAGCAGTTCTTC	CSARDPGTSDYNEQFF
-	-	TRBV3-1	TRBJ1-2	TGTGCCAGCAGCCAAGCCCTGGGACCGCACCATGGCTACACCTTC	CASSQALGPHHGYTF
few	-	TRBV29-1	TRBJ2-5	TGCAGCGTCCGGGACAAGGGTTTCCAAGAGACCCAGTACTTC	CSVRDKGFQETQYF
-	TRBD2	TRBV10-3	TRBJ2-1	TGTGCCATCAGTCCCGCGGGGGGGGATTACAATCAGCAGTTCTTC	CAISPAGGDYNQQFF
-	-	TRBV29-1	TRBJ2-7	TGCAGCGCATCCGGGACGGATTCCTACGAGCAGTACTTC	CSASGTDSYEQYF
few	-	TRBV5-1	TRBJ2-2	TGCGCCAGCAGTCTGCAGGGCGGGGGCTCTACCGGGGAGCTGTTTTTT	CASSLQGGGSTGELFF
many	TRBD2	TRBV9	TRBJ2-5	TGTGCCAGCAGCGTAGGAGCTAGCGGGGTAGAGACCCAGTACTTC	CASSVGASGVETQYF
-	-	TRBV5-1	TRBJ2-5	TGCGCCAGCAGCTTGGCCCCTTCGTTCCAAGAGACCCAGCACTTC	CASSLAPSFQETQHF
many	-	TRBV5-1	TRBJ2-5	TGCGCCAGCAGCGCAAACATAGAAGAGACCCAGTACTTC	CASSANIEETQYF
-	-	TRBV11-1	TRBJ2-1	TGTGCCAGCAGCAGAATTGGGGTTTACTCCTACAATGAGCAGTTCTTC	CASSRIGVYSYNEQFF
-	TRBD2	TRBV20-1	TRBJ2-5	TGCAGTGCCCCGACTAGCGGGGGAGCACAAGAGACCCAGTACTTC	CSAPTSGGAQETQYF
-	-	TRBV5-1	TRBJ1-1	TGCGCCAGCAGCTTACAGGGAATTAACACTGAAGCTTTCTTT	CASSLQGINTEAFF
few	TRBD2	TRBV7-9	TRBJ2-3	TGTGCCAGCAGCCTTAGCGGGGGGCCCCCAGATACGCAGTATTTT	CASSLSGGPPDTQYF
-	TRBD2	TRBV20-1	TRBJ2-7	TGCAGTGCTAGAGATGAGCGGGGGGCCTACGAGCAGTACTTC	CSARDERGAYEQYF
few	-	TRBV21-1	TRBJ2-3	TGTGCCAGCAGGCGAAAAGGACTAGCGGGGGGGACAGATACGCAGTATTTT	CASRRKGLAGGTDTQYF
few	-	TRBV12-3/TRBV12-4	TRBJ1-2	TGTGCCAGCAGGACACATGGCCCTGCAGGGGATCACTATGGCTACACCTTC	CASRTHGPAGDHYGYTF
few	-	TRBV7-9	TRBJ2-1	TGTGCCAGCAGCTTCCCTGAGCAGTTCTTC	CASSFPEQFF
many	-	TRBV18	TRBJ2-4	TGTGCCAGCTCACTTAGAACTGGGGGTTCCTCCTCAGGGAACATTCAGTACTTC	CASSLRTGGSSSGNIQYF
-	-	TRBV12-5	TRBJ2-1	TGTGCTAGTGGTTCCCCGGGGCGCTACAATGAGCAGTTCTTC	CASGSPGRYNEQFF
few	-	TRBV9	TRBJ2-1	TGTGCCAGCAGCGCCTCCGCGGGACTCTTTACAGGGGAGCAGTTCTTC	CASSASAGLFTGEQFF
few	TRBD2	TRBV7-3	TRBJ2-1	TGTGCCAGCAGCCATATAGCGGGAGAGGGGGATGAGCAGTTCTTC	CASSHIAGEGDEQFF
-	TRBD2	TRBV27	TRBJ2-1	TGTGCCAGCAGTTCCCAGCGGGGGGGCTCCTACAATGAGCAGTTCTTC	CASSSQRGGSYNEQFF
-	-	TRBV6-5	TRBJ2-3	TGTGCCACCCTCAGCGGGCTCCTCTCGGGTACGCAGTATTTT	CATLSGLLSGTQYF
-	-	TRBV6-5	TRBJ2-7	TGTGCCAGCAGTTACTCAAGGGGATCCAACGAGCAGTACTTC	CASSYSRGSNEQYF
-	-	TRBV20-1	TRBJ1-4	TGCAGTGCACAAGCCCCTAATGAAAAACTGTTTTTT	CSAQAPNEKLFF
-	TRBD2	TRBV20-1	TRBJ2-7	TGCAGTGCTAGGGCGGGGGGCAATGTATACGAGCAGTACTTC	CSARAGGNVYEQYF
-	-	TRBV6-1	TRBJ1-2	TGTGCCAGCAGTGAGATTTACTATGGCTACACCTTC	CASSEIYYGYTF
-	-	TRBV2	TRBJ2-7	TGTGCCAGCAGTGAAAGTCCAGGGACCTCGTCGGAGCAGTACTTC	CASSESPGTSSEQYF
-	TRBD1	TRBV6-5	TRBJ2-1	TGTGCCAGCGCACGGACAGGGGATGAGCAGTTCTTC	CASARTGDEQFF
-	-	TRBV12-3/TRBV12-4	TRBJ1-1	TGTGCCAGCAGTTCCCCAGGGAGGTGGGCTGAAGCTTTCTTT	CASSSPGRWAEAFF
-	-	TRBV13	TRBJ1-2	TGTGCCAGCAGCTTAGTGCGGAGCGGCTACACCTTC	CASSLVRSGYTF
-	TRBD2	TRBV5-1	TRBJ2-3	TGCGCCAGCAGCTTGCGGACTAGCAGGGCAGATACGCAGTATTTT	CASSLRTSRADTQYF
few	-	TRBV5-1	TRBJ1-5	TGCGCCAGCAGCTTGGTAGCAGGCGCACCTCAGCCCCAGCATTTT	CASSLVAGAPQPQHF
few	-	TRBV4-1	TRBJ1-4	TGCGCCAGCAGCCAACCTGACAGGAGACCTAATGAAAAACTGTTTTTT	CASSQPDRRPNEKLFF
-	-	TRBV3-1	TRBJ2-2	TGTGCCAGCAGCCGGTTAGGGGAGCTGTTTTTT	CASSRLGELFF
-	TRBD2	TRBV5-6	TRBJ2-5	TGTGCCAGCAGCTCCGGGACTAGCGGCAAAGAGACCCAGTACTTC	CASSSGTSGKETQYF
-	-	TRBV29-1	TRBJ2-1	TGCAGCGTCGGCTCCCGGGACGTCCCGAGCTCCTACAATGAGCAGTTCTTC	CSVGSRDVPSSYNEQFF
-	TRBD2	TRBV12-3/TRBV12-4	TRBJ2-1	TGTGCCAGCACCCCCTTCTCGGCTAGCGGGAACAATGAGCAGTTCTTC	CASTPFSASGNNEQFF
-	TRBD2	TRBV4-2	TRBJ2-1	TGTGCCAGCAGCCACGCCGGGACTAGCTCCTACAATGAGCAGTTCTTC	CASSHAGTSSYNEQFF